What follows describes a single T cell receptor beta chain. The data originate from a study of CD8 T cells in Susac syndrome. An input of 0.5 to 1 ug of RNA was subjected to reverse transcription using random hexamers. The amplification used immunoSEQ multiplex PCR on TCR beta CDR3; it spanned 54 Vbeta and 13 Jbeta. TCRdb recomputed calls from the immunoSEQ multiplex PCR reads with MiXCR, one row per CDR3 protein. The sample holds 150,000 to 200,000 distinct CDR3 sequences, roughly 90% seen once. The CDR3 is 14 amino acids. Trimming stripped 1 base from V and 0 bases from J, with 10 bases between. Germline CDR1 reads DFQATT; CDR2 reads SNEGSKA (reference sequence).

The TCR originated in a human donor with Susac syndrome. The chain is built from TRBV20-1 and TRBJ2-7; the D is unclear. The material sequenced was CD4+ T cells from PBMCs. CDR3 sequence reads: CSARGSRNSYEQYF. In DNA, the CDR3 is TGCAGTGCTAGAGGTTCCCGAAACTCCTACGAGCAGTACTTC.